This passage covers 17 T cell receptor beta chains from one sample sequenced in a study of radiotherapy plus CTLA-4 blockade in lung cancer (dated by TCRdb to the late 2010s). To prepare the library, the immunoSEQ multiplex PCR assay was applied. TCRdb took over this immuneACCESS table, retaining in-frame rearrangements with V and J assigned. Such tables are incomplete; in checked studies, under half of the missing clones stem from an unresolved V gene, and the remainder is unexplained. In this sample the table shows around 82,000 clones, 70% to 90% of which occur a single time. The top ten hold over 15% of the sample. The sample consisted of peripheral blood, taken from a patient treated with radiotherapy plus ipilimumab. The receptors stem from a human donor with non-small cell lung cancer that progressed on radiotherapy plus ipilimumab.

As to this clone: Other DNA sequences in the sample encode the same CDR3. The chain couples TRBV5-1 to TRBJ1-5, with TRBD1 matching over 10 bases. Germline V CDR1 and CDR2: SGHRS, YFSETQ. The CDR3 has 14 residues. J gave up 7 bases and V 5 bases, and 6 bases lay outside the gene matches. DNA for the CDR3: TGCGCCAGCAGGCCCGGGACAGGGGACCAGCCCCAGCATTTT. This translates into CASRPGTGDQPQHF. The variable domain in full, with the rest retrieved from reference TRBV5-1 and TRBJ1-5, is KAGVTQTPRYLIKTRGQQVTLSCSPISGHRSVSWYQQTPGQGLQFLFEYFSETQRNKGNFPGRFSGRQFSNSRSEMNVSTLELGDSALYLCASRPGTGDQPQHFGDGTRLSIL.

The gene calls are TRBV18 and TRBJ1-1, with TRBD1 as a possible D gene (5 bases). Germline CDR1 and CDR2: KGHSH and LQKENI. The V end lost 1 base, the J end lost 1 base, and 10 bases lay between the germline ends. The CDR3 sequence is 15 residues long. This chain's CDR3 is CASSPQGLTNTEAFF. The CDR3 bases are TGTGCCAGCTCACCACAGGGACTTACGAACACTGAAGCTTTCTTT.

The gene calls are TRBV5-1 and TRBJ1-4, with 8 bases matching TRBD1. V shed 2 bases, J shed 6 bases, and the junction held 3 bases outside the gene matches. Germline values: CDR1 SGHRS, CDR2 YFSETQ. This CDR3 is 14 amino acids long. The CDR3 reads CASSLQGVDEKLFF. The CDR3 DNA sequence: TGCGCCAGCAGCTTACAGGGGGTCGATGAAAAACTGTTTTTT.

V is TRBV9 and J is TRBJ1-2; 9 bases line up with TRBD1. Looked up from germline, CDR1 is SGDLS and CDR2 is YYNGEE. V was pared by 0 bases and J by 7 bases, with 16 bases of the junction left unmatched. CDR3 length equals 18 residues. The CDR3 DNA sequence: TGTGCCAGCAGCGTAGGTCCGCTGAGTAGTGGGGGACAGGGTGGCTACACCTTC. Protein: CASSVGPLSSGGQGGYTF.

This sequence joins TRBV14 and TRBJ2-7, with D perhaps given as TRBD1 or TRBD2 (6 bases each). V lost 4 bases and J lost 2, with 15 bases in between. The germline V gene encodes CDR1 SGHDN and CDR2 FVKESK. The CDR3 length is 15 residues. CDR3 residues: CASSRGGTPPYEQYF. In nucleotides, the CDR3 is TGTGCCAGCAGCCGAGGGGGGACGCCACCCTACGAGCAGTACTTC.

This clone was detected once. The chain combines TRBV5-8 with TRBJ1-2; D gene unclear. From germline, CDR1 is SGHTS and CDR2 YDEGEE. The CDR3 is made up of 13 amino acids. With 0 bases removed from V and 6 bases from J, the gap between germline ends came to 9 bases. The CDR3 here is CASSLGGSNGYTF. In nucleotides, the CDR3 is TGTGCCAGCAGCTTGGGAGGGTCCAATGGCTACACCTTC.

V and J are TRBV7-3 and TRBJ2-5; 13 bases map to TRBD2. The CDR3 covers 16 residues. With 4 bases clipped from V and 1 base from J, the junction kept 3 bases outside the gene matches. Germline loops: CDR1 SGHTA, CDR2 FQGTGA. CDR3 nucleotides: TGTGCCAGCAGCTCCCGGACTAGCGGGGGCCAAGAGACCCAGTACTTC. This translates into CASSSRTSGGQETQYF.

This clone was picked up one time. The CDR3 loop is CASSLSTSGGPGNMDNEQFF. CDR3 bases: TGTGCCAGCAGTTTATCGACTAGCGGGGGCCCTGGTAATATGGACAATGAGCAGTTCTTC. The chain combines TRBV27 with TRBJ2-1; 12 positions match TRBD2. J lost 5 bases, V lost 0 bases, and 14 bases had no gene match. Germline loops: CDR1 MNHEY, CDR2 SMNVEV (reference sequence). The CDR3 extends over 20 amino acids.

The rearrangement links TRBV7-8 to TRBJ2-1, with D tentatively TRBD1 or TRBD2 (5 bases each). Germline CDR1 is SGHVS and CDR2 is FQNEAQ. This CDR3 region has 12 residues. The V end lost 3 bases, the J end lost 9 bases, and 9 bases lay between the germline ends. The CDR3 spells CASSFGAGEQFF. CDR3 bases: TGTGCCAGCAGCTTTGGGGCGGGTGAGCAGTTCTTC.

The CDR3 region is CASSLATGIGELFF. Written as DNA, the CDR3 is TGTGCCAGCAGCTTAGCGACAGGGATCGGGGAGCTGTTTTTT. The chain combines TRBV7-2 with TRBJ2-2; 7 bases fit TRBD1. With V trimmed by 0 bases and J by 7 bases, 2 bases remained unmatched. Germline lookup yields CDR1 SGHTA and CDR2 FQGNSA. This CDR3 is built from 14 residues.

The chain has TRBV28 and TRBJ1-4; D uncertain. Per the germline V gene, CDR1 is MDHEN and CDR2 is SYDVKM. V lost 6 bases, J lost 6 bases, and 11 bases lay in between. CDR3 length: 13 amino acids. This CDR3 reads CASSSPRYEKLFF. As DNA, the CDR3 is TGTGCCAGCAGCTCACCCCGGTATGAAAAACTGTTTTTT.

This rearrangement joins TRBV2 to TRBJ2-2; possible D gene TRBD1, 5 bases. V lost 7 bases to trimming and J lost 4 bases, with 10 bases between them. The germline CDR1 and CDR2 sequences are SNHLY and FYNNEI. The CDR3 has 13 residues. The CDR3 sequence: CASTAQGTGELFF. In DNA, the CDR3 is TGTGCCAGCACGGCGCAGGGCACCGGGGAGCTGTTTTTT.

The chain couples TRBV7-3 to TRBJ2-5, with 11 nucleotides matching TRBD2. The CDR3 consists of 16 residues. Germline-derived CDR1 and CDR2 are SGHTA and FQGTGA. Trimming at V came to 2 bases and at J to 0 bases, leaving 2 bases not matched to a gene. CDR3 loop: CASSLSSGGYQETQYF. CDR3 nucleotides: TGTGCCAGCAGCTTATCTAGCGGGGGGTACCAAGAGACCCAGTACTTC.

This clone occurred once. DNA of the CDR3: TGTGCCTGGAGCCCGCGGGGAATAATAGGCGGTCATGGCTACACCTTC. Its translation is CAWSPRGIIGGHGYTF. The chain combines TRBV30 with TRBJ1-2, with D unclear. Trimming removed 3 bases at V and 6 bases at J, with 23 bases between. CDR1 is GTSNPN and CDR2 is SVGIG in the germline V gene (reference sequence). CDR3 length equals 16 residues.

The rearrangement uses TRBV7-9 and TRBJ2-2; tentatively, D is TRBD1 (5 bases). There are 16 residues in the CDR3. The V end lost 2 bases, the J end lost 0 bases, and 10 bases lay between the germline ends. The V gene's germline CDR1 is SEHNR and CDR2 FQNEAQ (reference sequence). As DNA, the CDR3 is TGTGCCAGCAGCTTAAACCTACAGGCGAACACCGGGGAGCTGTTTTTT. It codes for CASSLNLQANTGELFF.

In this sample, this clone turned up once. CDR3 sequence: CASQAGGTDTQYF. The CDR3 coding sequence is TGTGCCAGCCAGGCAGGGGGCACAGATACGCAGTATTTT. V gene TRBV6-5 combines with J gene TRBJ2-3; a possible D gene is TRBD1 (6 bases). From germline, CDR1 is MNHEY and CDR2 SVGAGI. The CDR3 loop spans 13 amino acids. The V end was cut by 8 bases, the J end by 1 base, with 10 bases between.

The rearrangement links TRBV7-8 to TRBJ1-2, with TRBD1 matching 7 bases. V shed 5 bases, J shed 5 bases, and the junction held 11 bases outside the gene matches. This CDR3 region has 15 residues. Germline CDR1 and CDR2: SGHVS and FQNEAQ. CDR3 protein: CASSTDRVSLYGYTF. The CDR3 coding sequence is TGTGCCAGCAGCACAGACAGGGTTTCCCTATATGGCTACACCTTC.